The clone carrying this TCR beta chain was observed a handful of times. Its antigen remains unknown. The study reverse transcribed the entire isolated RNA, so it sequenced expressed TCRB transcripts. Data came from immunoSEQ multiplex PCR; TCRdb stores just in-frame clones and leaves some out. The data show approximately 30,000 clones, about 65% seen once. This record belongs to a study of beta chain features in type 1 diabetes. The study's findings and limits: Type 1 diabetes patients had moderately but significantly shorter TCRB CDR3s in all four CD4+ subsets.

V was clipped by 6 bases and J by 0 bases, with 9 bases between them. There are 13 residues in the CDR3. Per the germline V gene, CDR1 is SQVTM and CDR2 is ANQGSEA. Based on CD45RO/CCR7/CD25/CD127/CD95/CD27, CD4+ regulatory, stem cell-like memory, naive and central memory cells were sorted. The sequence came from a woman under 40 with type 1 diabetes. This rearrangement joins TRBV29-1 to TRBJ2-1; perhaps TRBD1 as D (6 bases). The specimen sequenced was Tregs from blood. The CDR3 bases are TGCAGCGTGGGACACCTCTCCTACAATGAGCAGTTCTTC. Translating gives CSVGHLSYNEQFF.